The rows below give T cell receptor beta chains drawn from one sample of a study of T cell changes during pregnancy in multiple sclerosis. Data came from immunoSEQ multiplex PCR; TCRdb stores just in-frame clones and leaves some out. This sample has around 38,000 clones, with nearly 95% found just once. The sequencing used CD4+ T cells from peripheral blood mononuclear cells, collected in the third trimester of pregnancy. These receptors were collected from a female donor in good health, enrolled as a control in a pregnancy study. The CDR3 runs from the conserved cysteine through the conserved F or W. The order of the fields is clone size, V gene, D gene, J gene, CDR3 protein, CDR3 DNA. The D gene is left open where the match is weak. Some rows mark clone size as missing; the rest say once, few, many or name a class of expanded clone.

once	TRBV6-1	TRBD1	TRBJ1-2	CASSEVLGQGGGYTF	TGTGCCAGCAGTGAAGTTCTAGGACAGGGAGGTGGCTACACCTTC
NA	TRBV9	TRBD1	TRBJ1-4	CASRDRVGNEKLFF	TGTGCCAGCAGAGACAGGGTGGGTAATGAAAAACTGTTTTTT
NA	TRBV2	TRBD1	TRBJ2-2	CASSDRGHTGELFF	TGTGCCAGCAGTGACAGGGGGCACACCGGGGAGCTGTTTTTT
NA	TRBV7-8	TRBD1	TRBJ1-2	CASSFAGGVKYTF	TGTGCCAGCAGCTTCGCAGGGGGCGTTAAGTACACCTTC
NA	TRBV6-1	NA	TRBJ2-4	CASSERGNGINIQYF	TGTGCCAGCAGTGAAAGGGGGAATGGGATAAACATTCAGTACTTC
NA	TRBV5-1	TRBD1	TRBJ1-5	CASSLGTGRDQPQHF	TGCGCCAGCAGCTTGGGGACAGGGAGGGATCAGCCCCAGCATTTT
NA	TRBV7-9	NA	TRBJ1-2	CASSLNQEGGYTF	TGTGCCAGCAGCTTAAACCAGGAAGGTGGCTACACCTTC
NA	TRBV4-2	TRBD1	TRBJ2-6	CASSQDRSTGGGSGANVLTF	TGTGCCAGCAGCCAAGATAGGTCGACAGGGGGAGGCTCTGGGGCCAACGTCCTGACTTTC
NA	TRBV15	NA	TRBJ2-1	CATSRDPPGRNNEQFF	TGTGCCACCAGCAGAGATCCGCCGGGAAGGAACAATGAGCAGTTCTTC
NA	TRBV4-2	NA	TRBJ1-2	CASSQEPTVRSYGYTF	TGTGCCAGCAGCCAAGAACCGACAGTGCGGTCCTATGGCTACACCTTC
NA	TRBV18	TRBD1	TRBJ1-2	CASSPRDSYGYTF	TGTGCCAGCTCACCACGGGACAGCTATGGCTACACCTTC
NA	TRBV30	NA	TRBJ2-1	CAWSVLVGGSRDNEQFF	TGTGCCTGGAGTGTACTGGTCGGGGGAAGCAGGGATAATGAGCAGTTCTTC
NA	TRBV18	NA	TRBJ2-3	CASSPLERTDTQYF	TGTGCCAGCTCACCACTTGAGCGGACGGATACGCAGTATTTT
NA	TRBV27	NA	TRBJ1-1	CASSPQGRGAFF	TGTGCCAGCAGTCCTCAGGGGAGGGGAGCTTTCTTT
NA	TRBV7-8	NA	TRBJ2-2	CASSRQNTGELFF	TGTGCCAGCAGCAGACAGAACACCGGGGAGCTGTTTTTT
NA	TRBV20-1	NA	TRBJ1-2	CSAKENYGYTF	TGCAGTGCAAAGGAGAACTATGGCTACACCTTC
NA	TRBV7-2	NA	TRBJ1-5	CASSLGGLTYQPQHF	TGTGCCAGCAGCTTAGGGGGACTTACCTATCAGCCCCAGCATTTT
NA	TRBV5-5	TRBD1	TRBJ1-2	CANYVKLDRMGYGYTF	TGTGCCAACTATGTCAAATTGGACAGGATGGGCTATGGCTACACCTTC
NA	TRBV27	NA	TRBJ2-2	CASSKNEGRITGELFF	TGTGCCAGCAGCAAGAACGAGGGCCGGATCACCGGGGAGCTGTTTTTT
NA	TRBV4-3	NA	TRBJ2-1	CASRVSEAQTEGEQFF	TGCGCCAGCAGGGTTTCCGAGGCACAGACGGAGGGAGAGCAGTTCTTC
NA	TRBV11-1	NA	TRBJ1-3	CASSTRQFAGNTIYF	TGTGCCAGCAGCACGCGACAGTTTGCTGGAAACACCATATATTTT
NA	TRBV28	TRBD1	TRBJ2-1	CASRPGTGPYNEQFF	TGTGCCAGCAGGCCCGGGACAGGTCCCTACAATGAGCAGTTCTTC
NA	TRBV6-1	NA	TRBJ2-1	CATTRQAQYNEQFF	TGTGCCACCACAAGGCAGGCGCAATACAATGAGCAGTTCTTC
NA	TRBV9	TRBD1	TRBJ1-2	CASSKMDRAPGYTF	TGTGCCAGCAGCAAGATGGACAGGGCACCGGGCTACACCTTC
NA	TRBV6-1	NA	TRBJ1-1	CASSDPRGLADRNQAFF	TGTGCCAGCAGTGATCCTAGAGGCCTGGCGGATAGGAACCAAGCTTTCTTT
NA	TRBV19	NA	TRBJ2-2	CAIGELQTGELFF	TGTGCCATAGGGGAATTACAGACCGGGGAGCTGTTTTTT
NA	TRBV5-6	NA	TRBJ2-6	CASSLGYSGANVLTF	TGTGCCAGCAGCTTGGGTTATTCTGGGGCCAACGTCCTGACTTTC
NA	TRBV23-1	NA	TRBJ1-1	CAAKGRGRDTEAFF	TGCGCGGCAAAGGGGAGGGGAAGGGACACTGAAGCTTTCTTT
NA	TRBV7-2	TRBD2	TRBJ2-7	CASSLWVTSGGEQYF	TGTGCCAGCAGCTTATGGGTGACTAGCGGGGGCGAGCAGTACTTC
few	TRBV4-3	TRBD1	TRBJ1-1	CASSLDRARLNTEAFF	TGCGCCAGCAGCCTCGACAGGGCCCGGTTGAACACTGAAGCTTTCTTT
NA	TRBV7-2	NA	TRBJ1-4	CASSLDRATNEKLFF	TGTGCCAGCAGCTTGGACAGAGCAACTAATGAAAAACTGTTTTTT
NA	TRBV7-9	NA	TRBJ2-2	CASSLFPPGALGELFF	TGTGCCAGCAGCTTATTTCCGCCGGGTGCCCTAGGGGAGCTGTTTTTT
NA	TRBV4-1	TRBD2	TRBJ2-3	CASSQGKASGGWGTDTQYF	TGCGCCAGCAGCCAAGGGAAGGCTAGCGGGGGATGGGGCACAGATACGCAGTATTTT
NA	TRBV4-3	NA	TRBJ2-7	CASSQILSGEQYF	TGCGCCAGCAGCCAAATTCTGAGCGGCGAGCAGTACTTC
NA	TRBV28	NA	TRBJ1-4	CASSLGGTGNEKLFF	TGTGCCAGCAGTTTGGGAGGGACGGGAAATGAAAAACTGTTTTTT
NA	TRBV7-2	NA	TRBJ2-6	CASSLNRANVLTF	TGTGCCAGCAGCTTAAACAGGGCCAACGTCCTGACTTTC
NA	TRBV10-3	NA	TRBJ2-7	CATAQRGIDEQYF	TGTGCCACGGCCCAACGGGGGATTGACGAGCAGTACTTC